This T cell receptor (beta chain) was sequenced in a study of regulatory T cells. Germline V gene data show CDR1 as LNHDA and CDR2 as SQIVND (reference sequence). The CDR3 is 17 amino acids. Trimming removed 5 bases from V and 0 bases from J, with 16 bases in between. As regards this clone: The target antigen is unknown.

Study results and caveats: In patients, unique TRB V-J pairs were restricted and V/J usage skewed, especially in Tregs. Hydrophobic residues at CDR3 positions 6 and 7 were enriched in conventional CD4+ T cells of CD3G-deficient patients.

Amplification used 52 TRBV primers and 13 TRBJ primers. The repertoire was sequenced with immunoSEQ multiplex PCR; TCRdb's copy has only in-frame clones and lacks some. The table lists approximately 40,000 clones, approximately 89% of them singletons, with over 2% in the top ten. The sequenced sample consisted of conventional CD4+ T cells sorted from blood. The rearrangement uses TRBV19 and TRBJ2-2; D may be TRBD2 (7 bases). This receptor was obtained from a person aged 18 to 35 with CD3G deficiency. The chain's CDR3 is CASSHGGLITNTGELFF. As DNA, the CDR3 is TGTGCCAGTAGTCACGGGGGGCTAATCACGAACACCGGGGAGCTGTTTTTT.